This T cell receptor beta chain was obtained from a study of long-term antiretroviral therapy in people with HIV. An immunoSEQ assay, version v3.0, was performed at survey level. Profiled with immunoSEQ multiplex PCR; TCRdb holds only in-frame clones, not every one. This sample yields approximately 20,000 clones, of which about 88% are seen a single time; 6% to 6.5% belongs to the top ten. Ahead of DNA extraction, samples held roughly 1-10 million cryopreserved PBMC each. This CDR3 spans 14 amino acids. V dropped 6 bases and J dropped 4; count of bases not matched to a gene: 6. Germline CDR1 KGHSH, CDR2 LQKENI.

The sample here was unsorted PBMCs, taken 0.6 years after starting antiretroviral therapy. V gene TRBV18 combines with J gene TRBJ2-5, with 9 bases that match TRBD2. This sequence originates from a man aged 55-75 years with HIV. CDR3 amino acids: CASSRRGGLETQYF. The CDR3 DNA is TGTGCCAGCTCGAGGCGGGGGGGCCTAGAGACCCAGTACTTC. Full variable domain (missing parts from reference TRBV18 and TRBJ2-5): NAGVMQNPRHLVRRRGQEARLRCSPMKGHSHVYWYRQLPEEGLKFMVYLQKENIIDESGMPKERFSAEFPKEGPSILRIQQVVRGDSAAYFCASSRRGGLETQYFGPGTRLLVL.